Presented here are 9 T cell receptor beta chains from one specimen sequenced in a study of T cell repertoires in cytomegalovirus infection. For these TCRs, the target antigens are not known. TCRdb reprocessed the reads via MiXCR and lists one record per CDR3 protein. The repertoire holds 750,000 to 950,000 distinct CDR3 sequences, around 29% seen once, with under 15% in the top ten. Material: cultured CD8+ T cells from PBMCs, obtained from culture after CMV antigen stimulation. The origin of the receptors is a human donor in good health (CMV status not recorded). Some clones in this sample may be carry-over from other donors' samples.

This rearrangement joins TRBV12-5 to TRBJ2-5; D is possibly TRBD1 or TRBD2 (5 bases each). The germline CDR1 and CDR2 sequences are LGHNT and FRNRAP. V dropped 0 bases and J dropped 1 base, with 12 bases sitting between them. This CDR3 has 16 amino acids. The CDR3, as DNA: TGTGCTAGTGGTTTGGTAGAGGGACGGATCCAAGAGACCCAGTACTTC. It specifies CASGLVEGRIQETQYF.

J is TRBJ1-1 and V is TRBV2, with D hard to call. This CDR3 region has 13 residues. The V end was cut by 6 bases, the J end by 4 bases, with 12 bases between. Germline V CDR1 and CDR2: SNHLY, FYNNEI. The CDR3, as DNA: TGTGCCAGCAGATTAAAAGCAAGCACTGAAGCTTTCTTT. As protein: CASRLKASTEAFF. The full variable domain, its missing parts supplied by reference TRBV2 and TRBJ1-1, is EPEVTQTPSHQVTQMGQEVILRCVPISNHLYFYWYRQILGQKVEFLVSFYNNEISEKSEIFDDQFSVERPDGSNFTLKIRSTKLEDSAMYFCASRLKASTEAFFGQGTRLTVV.

This clonotype was found many times. The chain links TRBV7-2 to TRBJ2-1, with a tentative D call TRBD2 (6 bases). This CDR3 region has 18 residues. Germline V gene data show CDR1 as SGHTA and CDR2 as FQGNSA. V was pared by 2 bases and J by 0 bases, with 17 bases between. CDR3 sequence: CASSLNIPSGDSYNEQFF. Written as DNA, the CDR3 is TGTGCCAGCAGCTTAAATATCCCCTCGGGGGACTCCTACAATGAGCAGTTCTTC.

This clonotype was counted only a few times. This sequence joins TRBV5-1 and TRBJ2-7; 10 positions match TRBD1. CDR3 length equals 15 residues. Per the germline V gene, CDR1 is SGHRS and CDR2 is YFSETQ. With 3 bases clipped from V and 0 bases from J, the junction kept 3 bases outside the gene matches. The CDR3 here is CASSYRDRGSYEQYV. For the CDR3, the DNA is TGCGCCAGCAGCTACCGGGACAGGGGCTCCTACGAGCAGTACGTC.

The chain has TRBV12-3 or TRBV12-4 and TRBJ2-1, with D unresolved. Trimming took 2 bases from V and 6 from J, leaving 14 bases between them. The CDR3 runs 15 residues. The CDR3 bases are TGTGCCAGCAGTTTACCCCGCGAGACAAGCAATGAGCAGTTCTTC. Residues: CASSLPRETSNEQFF.

This clonotype was seen a few times. The CDR3 DNA sequence: TGTGCCAGCATGGGCCGGGAGGCAGAGCCTAACTATGGCTACACCTTC. Its translation: CASMGREAEPNYGYTF. The chain recombines TRBV6-1 with TRBJ1-2; D uncertain. Germline lookup yields CDR1 MNHNS and CDR2 SASEGT. Deletions cut 7 bases from V and 0 bases from J, with 18 bases between. The CDR3 covers 16 residues.

In this sample, this clonotype turned up a few times. The chain is built from TRBV10-3 and TRBJ1-1; D unresolved. The V end was cut by 7 bases, the J end by 1 base, with 22 bases between. The CDR3 sequence is 17 residues long. In germline, CDR1 is ENHRY, CDR2 SYGVKD. CDR3: CAITVRSPSEPNTEAFF. CDR3 DNA sequence: TGTGCCATCACTGTGAGGAGCCCCAGCGAACCGAACACTGAAGCTTTCTTT.

Only a few counts were recorded for this clonotype. The J gene is TRBJ2-5, the V gene TRBV29-1, with 7 nucleotides matching TRBD2. Germline assignment: CDR1 SQVTM and CDR2 ANQGSEA. The CDR3 extends over 13 amino acids. The junction had 2 bases not matched to a gene; V was cut back by 4 bases and J by 0 bases. The CDR3, as DNA: TGCAGCGTTGCGGGAGGCGACCAAGAGACCCAGTACTTC. This translates into CSVAGGDQETQYF.

V is TRBV20-1 and J is TRBJ2-5, with 14 bases that match TRBD2. Germline V gene sequence: CDR1 DFQATT, CDR2 SNEGSKA (reference sequence). The CDR3 totals 19 residues. Trimming took 0 bases from V and 0 from J; bases not matched to a gene: 9. CDR3 residues: CSARDTGGTSGGNQETQYF. The DNA for the CDR3 is TGCAGTGCTAGAGATACGGGAGGGACTAGCGGGGGTAACCAAGAGACCCAGTACTTC.